Each of the 16 T cell receptor beta chains below was sequenced from the same sample in a study of identical twins. TCRdb ran MiXCR on the 5' RACE reads and lists one entry per CDR3 protein. The data hold around 960,000 distinct CDR3 sequences, with roughly an eighth observed a single time. This same sample was also taken into another study, of yellow fever vaccine responses in identical twins.

The specimen sequenced was PBMCs. The receptors come from a woman younger than 30 in good health.

The chain links TRBV5-5 to TRBJ2-7, with TRBD2 as a possible D gene (6 bases). The length of the CDR3 is 15 residues. Looked up from germline, CDR1 is SGHKS and CDR2 is YYEKEE (reference sequence). Trimming took off 4 bases at V and 6 bases at J, with 20 bases between the two ends. The CDR3 region is CASSRSGGAFSEQYF. In DNA form, the CDR3 reads TGTGCCAGCAGCCGATCTGGAGGGGCCTTCTCCGAGCAGTACTTC.

This clonotype was seen a few times. The chain recombines TRBV29-1 with TRBJ2-3, with D tentatively TRBD2 (5 bases). The V end lost 2 bases, the J end lost 4 bases, and 10 bases lay between the germline ends. The CDR3 length is 13 residues. Germline V CDR1 and CDR2: SQVTM, ANQGSEA. The CDR3 loop reads CSVESGAADTQYF. The DNA of the CDR3 is TGCAGCGTTGAAAGTGGAGCGGCAGATACGCAGTATTTT.

This clonotype was picked up many times. The J gene is TRBJ2-1, the V gene TRBV27; 11 bases agree with TRBD1. The CDR3 is 15 amino acids. From germline, CDR1 is MNHEY and CDR2 SMNVEV (reference sequence). V trimming: 5 bases; J trimming: 4 bases; junction bases outside the gene matches: 4. The CDR3 coding sequence is TGTGCCAGCAGTGAAGGACAGGGGGCTTACAATGAGCAGTTCTTC. It is translated as CASSEGQGAYNEQFF.

The chain recombines TRBV11-3 with TRBJ2-1; the match to TRBD2 covers 7 bases. CDR3 size: 15 residues. Germline trimming cut 6 bases from V and 2 bases from J; bases unmatched to any gene: 7. CDR1 and CDR2 from the germline V gene are SGHNT and YENEEA. This CDR3 is CASRTRTSPYNEQFF. The CDR3 DNA reads TGTGCCAGCAGGACCCGGACTAGTCCCTACAATGAGCAGTTCTTC.

The chain uses TRBV24-1 and TRBJ2-2; D may be TRBD1 (6 bases). Germline CDR1 and CDR2: KGHDR and SFDVKD. CDR3 size: 16 residues. Trimming removed 4 bases at V and 0 bases at J, with 11 bases between. The DNA for the CDR3 is TGTGCCACCAGTGACCCGGACAGCGCGAACACCGGGGAGCTGTTTTTT. It translates to CATSDPDSANTGELFF.

This rearrangement joins TRBV6-5 to TRBJ1-2; D gene uncertain. The CDR3 covers 15 residues. Trimming stripped 2 bases from V and 6 bases from J, with 16 bases between. Looked up from germline, CDR1 is MNHEY and CDR2 is SVGAGI. Written as DNA, the CDR3 is TGTGCCAGCAGTTACCCCGGAGGCGGGGTCAATGGCTACACCTTC. Protein sequence: CASSYPGGGVNGYTF.

The chain is built from TRBV20-1 and TRBJ1-1; D gene uncertain. CDR1 and CDR2 from the germline V gene are DFQATT and SNEGSKA (reference sequence). V lost 4 bases, J lost 4 bases, and 10 bases lay in between. The CDR3 loop spans 12 amino acids. DNA of the CDR3: TGCAGTGCTACCGCTGGACGCACTGAAGCTTTCTTT. As protein: CSATAGRTEAFF.

The table lists this clonotype with a few counts. The V gene is TRBV5-1, the J gene TRBJ2-7; D could derive from TRBD1 or TRBD2 (6 bases each). This CDR3 is 15 amino acids long. V lost 0 bases to trimming and J lost 2 bases, with 12 bases between them. The V gene's germline CDR1 is SGHRS and CDR2 YFSETQ. The CDR3 DNA reads as TGCGCCAGCAGCTTGGCAGAGGGGGGCGCCTACGAGCAGTACGTC. This encodes CASSLAEGGAYEQYV.

This clonotype was observed a handful of times. The V gene is TRBV20-1, the J gene TRBJ2-2; 9 positions match TRBD2. There are 14 residues in the CDR3. The germline V gene encodes CDR1 DFQATT and CDR2 SNEGSKA (reference sequence). The V and J ends lost 5 bases and 2 bases, in that order; junction bases with no gene match: 3. In DNA, the CDR3 is TGCAGTGCTCAGGGACTAGCCAACACCGGGGAGCTGTTTTTT. It encodes CSAQGLANTGELFF.

The chain couples TRBV12-3 or TRBV12-4 to TRBJ1-3; TRBD1 agrees at 7 bases. The ends lost 4 bases at V and 0 bases at J; junction bases unmatched: 9. The CDR3 is made up of 17 amino acids. CDR3 in amino acids: CASSYQGGPSSGNTIYF. The CDR3 bases are TGTGCCAGCAGTTACCAGGGGGGCCCCAGCTCTGGAAACACCATATATTTT.

The chain recombines TRBV10-3 with TRBJ2-7; no reliable D call. The CDR3 loop spans 12 amino acids. The germline V gene encodes CDR1 ENHRY and CDR2 SYGVKD. Deletions cut 3 bases from V and 6 bases from J, with 9 bases between. The CDR3 here is CAISDRAGEQYV. The CDR3 coding sequence is TGTGCCATCAGTGATCGAGCTGGCGAGCAGTACGTC.

The rearrangement joins TRBV10-3 to TRBJ2-2; 9 bases fit TRBD2. CDR3 size: 16 residues. The germline V gene encodes CDR1 ENHRY and CDR2 SYGVKD. V dropped 6 bases and J dropped 4; count of bases not matched to a gene: 9. The CDR3 region is CAISRIAGAGTGELFF. CDR3 sequence (DNA): TGTGCCATCAGCCGGATAGCGGGGGCCGGCACCGGGGAGCTGTTTTTT.

The table lists this clonotype with a few counts. This chain uses TRBV11-2 with TRBJ1-6; D perhaps matches TRBD1 (5 bases). Trimming cost V 3 bases and J 11 bases, with 11 bases left between them. The germline V gene encodes CDR1 SGHAT and CDR2 FQNNGV. The CDR3 length is 13 residues. The CDR3: CASSLGGKTPLHF. Here the CDR3 DNA reads TGTGCCAGCAGCTTGGGGGGGAAAACACCCCTCCACTTT.

This chain joins TRBV27 and TRBJ2-7; D may be TRBD2 (6 bases). CDR3 length equals 13 residues. The germline V gene has CDR1 MNHEY and CDR2 SMNVEV (reference sequence). V was trimmed by 2 bases and J by 8 bases, leaving 13 bases between them. DNA for the CDR3: TGTGCCAGCAGTTTAGGCGGGATTGAACAGCAGTACTTC. This encodes CASSLGGIEQQYF.

The chain recombines TRBV18 with TRBJ2-1; 7 nucleotides agree with TRBD2. Germline assignment: CDR1 KGHSH and CDR2 LQKENI. The CDR3 runs to 14 residues. V lost 2 bases, J lost 9 bases, and 7 bases stayed unmatched. The CDR3, as DNA: TGTGCCAGCTCACCAAGGACGACTAGCTTTGAGCAGTTCTTC. Translation gives CASSPRTTSFEQFF. Looking up the rest from reference TRBV18 and TRBJ2-1 gives the full variable domain: NAGVMQNPRHLVRRRGQEARLRCSPMKGHSHVYWYRQLPEEGLKFMVYLQKENIIDESGMPKERFSAEFPKEGPSILRIQQVVRGDSAAYFCASSPRTTSFEQFFGPGTRLTVL.

The chain has TRBV9 and TRBJ2-3; 7 bases are shared with TRBD2. V dropped 7 bases and J dropped 4; count of bases not matched to a gene: 3. CDR1 SGDLS and CDR2 YYNGEE come from the germline V gene. The CDR3 loop spans 12 amino acids. CDR3 in DNA: TGTGCCAGCCGGGGGGACTCAGATACGCAGTATTTT. This sequence encodes CASRGDSDTQYF.